The text below deals with one TCR beta chain. The data originate from a study of PD-L1 blockade in urothelial cancer. Germline V gene lookup returns CDR1 MDHEN and CDR2 SYDVKM. The CDR3 is made up of 14 amino acids. Unmatched junction bases numbered 5, after V lost 4 bases and J lost 9 bases. TCRdb keeps only in-frame clones here, not all; method: immunoSEQ multiplex PCR. This table holds about 100,000 clones, approximately 85% found once. This chain uses TRBV28 with TRBJ2-1, with 11 bases matching TRBD2. Sequenced material: PBMCs, taken around atezolizumab (anti-PD-L1) treatment. This TCR was recovered from a man aged 50 or older with urothelial cancer. The CDR3 DNA follows: TGTGCCAGCAGTTCACCGGGACTAGCGGCTGAGCAGTTCTTC. As protein: CASSSPGLAAEQFF.